This T cell receptor (beta chain) derives from a study of T cell clones after liver transplantation. Study-level background: TCRbeta sequencing after a pre-transplant mixed lymphocyte reaction identified graft-donor-reactive clones, later tracked in post-transplant blood.

The table came from immunoSEQ multiplex PCR; TCRdb's copy has only in-frame clones and leaves some out. The sample yields roughly 74,000 clones, 75% to 90% seen once. This CDR3 region has 13 residues. The V gene's germline CDR1 is KGHSH and CDR2 LQKENI. Deletions cut 3 bases from V and 0 bases from J, with 5 bases between. Comments on this clone: The antigen is not known.

Study outcomes and limitations: Low donor cell numbers restricted donor-reactive repertoire measurement in a couple of subjects. Donor-reactive sequences fell more than third party-reactive ones, suggesting partial deletion.

This receptor was obtained from a human donor who received a liver transplant. The chain couples TRBV18 to TRBJ1-2; unclear D gene. This material consisted of CD4+ T cells from blood, taken before liver transplant. Here the CDR3 DNA reads TGTGCCAGCTCACCCGGGACTAACTATGGCTACACCTTC. Its translation: CASSPGTNYGYTF.